The 5 T cell receptor beta chains below come from one sample, sequenced in a study of blood T cell repertoires in COVID-19. The protocol was immunoSEQ multiplex PCR, while the TCRdb copy is restricted to in-frame clones and leaves out a portion. Here the sample spans under 500,000 clones, roughly 90% being singletons. The source material was peripheral blood. Source of these receptors: a woman aged 25 to 39 with acute or convalescent COVID-19.

The sample holds a few counts of this clone. The chain recombines TRBV5-1 with TRBJ1-4, with a tentative D call TRBD1 (6 bases). Trimming took 3 bases from V and 6 from J, leaving 15 bases between them. CDR3 length: 15 residues. Germline assignment: CDR1 SGHRS and CDR2 YFSETQ. CDR3: CASSSLGAEDEKLFF. The CDR3 bases are TGCGCCAGCAGCTCACTGGGGGCGGAGGATGAAAAACTGTTTTTT. The variable domain in full, with the rest retrieved from reference TRBV5-1 and TRBJ1-4, is KAGVTQTPRYLIKTRGQQVTLSCSPISGHRSVSWYQQTPGQGLQFLFEYFSETQRNKGNFPGRFSGRQFSNSRSEMNVSTLELGDSALYLCASSSLGAEDEKLFFGSGTQLSVL.

Only one count was recorded for this clone. The chain is built from TRBV3-1 (or the pseudogene TRBV3-2) and TRBJ1-3; 8 bases are shared with TRBD1. CDR3 size: 18 residues. The J segment lost 0 bases and the V segment lost 4 bases, leaving 11 bases of the junction unmatched. Germline assignment: CDR1 LGHDT and CDR2 YNNKEL (reference sequence). The CDR3 bases are TGTGCCAGCAGCCCCCCGTGGGGACAGGTAAACTCTGGAAACACCATATATTTT. This encodes CASSPPWGQVNSGNTIYF.

V usage is TRBV5-1 and J usage is TRBJ2-5; possible D gene TRBD1, 5 bases. This CDR3 is 15 amino acids long. Germline V lookup: CDR1 SGHRS, CDR2 YFSETQ. V was shortened by 4 bases and J by 2 bases, with 15 bases between the two germline ends. CDR3 loop: CASSPQTVEQETQYF. For the CDR3, the DNA is TGCGCCAGCAGCCCCCAGACAGTAGAACAAGAGACCCAGTACTTC.

This clone showed up just once. V is TRBV21-1 and J is TRBJ1-4; the listed D gene, TRBD1, was not tested against the DNA. TRBV21-1 is deemed a pseudogene. CDR3 length: 17 amino acids. CDR3 sequence reads: CASSNNGGDSSNEKLFF. The DNA of the CDR3 is TGTGCCAGCAGCAATAATGGAGGGGACAGTAGTAATGAAAAACTGTTTTTT.

The J gene is TRBJ2-7, the V gene TRBV7-2; 12 bases are shared with TRBD1. V trimming: 5 bases; J trimming: 4 bases; junction bases outside the gene matches: 6. CDR3 size: 15 residues. CDR1 and CDR2 (germline): SGHTA, FQGNSA. The CDR3 coding sequence is TGTGCCAGCAGCCGGGACAGGGGGCTGTCTTACGAGCAGTACTTC. As protein: CASSRDRGLSYEQYF.